A single sample is the source of the 20 T cell receptor beta chains below, sequenced in a study of response to subunit inactivated influenza vaccine. A single record per CDR3 protein comes from TCRdb applying MiXCR to the RT-PCR reads. Of over 750,000 distinct CDR3 sequences in the sample, less than 25% were seen once. Specimen: PBMCs from blood, collected around 5 days after vaccination. The receptors derive from a man in his fifties who received an inactivated influenza vaccine.

The chain carries TRBV9 and TRBJ1-6; tentatively, D is TRBD1 (5 bases). The CDR3 contains 16 residues. V dropped 4 bases and J dropped 7 bases, with 18 bases sitting between them. CDR1 is SGDLS, CDR2 YYNGEE, per germline. The CDR3 DNA follows: TGTGCCAGCAGCCTAGAGAGCAGGGTAGGGAATTCACCCCTCCACTTT. Protein product: CASSLESRVGNSPLHF.

The chain uses TRBV5-6 and TRBJ2-1; tentatively, D is TRBD1 (5 bases). CDR3 length: 16 amino acids. Germline V CDR1 and CDR2: SGHDT, YYEEEE. Between the trimmed V and J ends, which lost 2 bases and 8 bases, there was a span of 20 bases. The CDR3 DNA reads TGTGCCAGCAGCTTACCTATTAGGGCAGGGTTGCATGAGCAGTTCTTC. It yields the protein CASSLPIRAGLHEQFF.

The chain carries TRBV7-9 and TRBJ2-7; D may be TRBD1 (6 bases). Germline V gene sequence: CDR1 SEHNR, CDR2 FQNEAQ (reference sequence). This CDR3 has 15 residues. The V and J ends lost 7 bases and 2 bases respectively, with 18 bases between them. The CDR3 DNA reads as TGTGCCAGCACCTCGTTCCAGGGGAACCCCTACGAGCAGTACTTC. Translation gives CASTSFQGNPYEQYF.

The chain joins TRBV5-4 to TRBJ2-6; D may be TRBD2 (5 bases). V dropped 0 bases and J dropped 0 bases, with 10 bases sitting between them. The CDR3 consists of 17 residues. Germline loops: CDR1 SGHNT, CDR2 YYREEE (reference sequence). This CDR3 reads CASSLVADYSGANVLTF. For the CDR3, the DNA is TGTGCCAGCAGCTTGGTGGCAGACTACTCTGGGGCCAACGTCCTGACTTTC.

The chain joins TRBV12-3 or TRBV12-4 to TRBJ1-3, with D uncertain. Trimming stripped 5 bases from V and 2 bases from J, with 13 bases between. This CDR3 comprises 15 residues. CDR3 coding DNA: TGTGCCAGCAGTCCGGACTGGGGAACTGGAAACACCATATATTTT. Its translation is CASSPDWGTGNTIYF.

This chain joins TRBV5-1 and TRBJ2-1, with no clear D. CDR3 length: 14 amino acids. CDR1 and CDR2 from the germline V gene are SGHRS and YFSETQ. The V end lost 3 bases, the J end lost 8 bases, and 15 bases lay between the germline ends. The CDR3 nucleotides read TGCGCCAGCAGCTCCCTTAACTTGGTGCATGAGCAGTTCTTC. This encodes CASSSLNLVHEQFF.

The J gene is TRBJ2-1, the V gene TRBV29-1; 9 nucleotides line up with TRBD1. The CDR3 loop spans 15 amino acids. CDR1 and CDR2 (germline): SQVTM, ANQGSEA. The V and J ends lost 5 bases and 0 bases, in that order; junction bases with no gene match: 5. The CDR3, as DNA: TGCAGCGTTTACAGGGGGCATAGCTCCTACAATGAGCAGTTCTTC. Residues: CSVYRGHSSYNEQFF.

This clonotype was detected only a few times. The DNA for the CDR3 is TGTGCCAGCCAACCGGGACAGGTTTCTAGCGGGGAGCTGTTTTTT. It specifies CASQPGQVSSGELFF. The chain is built from TRBV2 and TRBJ2-2; TRBD1 matches 8 bases. J was trimmed by 7 bases and V by 8 bases; bases with no gene match: 12. The length of the CDR3 is 15 residues. Germline CDR1 is SNHLY and CDR2 is FYNNEI.

The genes are TRBV4-3 and TRBJ2-2; D is perhaps TRBD1 (7 bases). The V gene lost 0 bases and the J gene lost 4 bases, with 12 bases spanning the gap. The CDR3 has 16 residues. Germline V gene data show CDR1 as LGHNA and CDR2 as YSLEER. CDR3 bases: TGCGCCAGCAGCCAAGATAACAGGGGAGGCACCGGGGAGCTGTTTTTT. This encodes CASSQDNRGGTGELFF.

This sequence joins TRBV4-2 and TRBJ1-1; D gene unclear. The length of the CDR3 is 14 residues. The V gene's germline CDR1 is LGHNA and CDR2 YNFKEQ. Trimming left V 1 base short and J 2 bases short, with 8 bases between. CDR3 nucleotide sequence: TGTGCCAGCAGCCAAGTCTTGGGCAACACTGAAGCTTTCTTT. Translated: CASSQVLGNTEAFF.

Only a few counts were recorded for this clonotype. The chain combines TRBV5-6 with TRBJ1-5; D is ambiguous. Trimming shortened V by 1 base and J by 7 bases, and 12 bases separated the two germline ends. This CDR3 is 14 amino acids long. Germline V gene lookup returns CDR1 SGHDT and CDR2 YYEEEE. DNA for the CDR3: TGTGCCAGCAGCTTGATCTCCTCCGCGCAGCCCCAGCATTTT. This encodes CASSLISSAQPQHF.

This clonotype was counted a few times. The J gene is TRBJ2-1, the V gene TRBV7-2; unclear D gene. V lost 1 base, J lost 11 bases, and 9 bases lay in between. Germline loops: CDR1 SGHTA, CDR2 FQGNSA. The CDR3 has 12 amino acids. The DNA of the CDR3 is TGTGCCAGCAGCTTAGACGGTCTCAAGCAGTTCTTC. Its protein product is CASSLDGLKQFF.

This clonotype was counted at least ten times. The gene calls are TRBV19 and TRBJ2-2; TRBD1 matches 8 bases. The CDR3 spans 16 residues. CDR1 is LNHDA and CDR2 is SQIVND in the germline V gene (reference sequence). V shed 0 bases and J 4 bases; nucleotides not matched to a gene: 4. The CDR3 is CASSIEDRDLTGELFF. The CDR3 bases are TGTGCCAGTAGTATAGAGGACAGGGATCTCACCGGGGAGCTGTTTTTT.

This clonotype was recorded a few times. The V gene is TRBV12-3 or TRBV12-4, the J gene TRBJ2-1, with 7 nucleotides matching TRBD1. Trimming removed 5 bases from V and 4 bases from J; junction bases left unmatched: 8. This CDR3 has 15 amino acids. DNA for the CDR3: TGTGCCAGCAGTCTGCACAGGGGAAGTTACAATGAGCAGTTCTTC. Translating it yields CASSLHRGSYNEQFF.

V is TRBV7-6 and J is TRBJ2-2; D is undetermined. This CDR3 is built from 18 residues. The V gene's germline CDR1 is SGHVS and CDR2 FNYEAQ. V was cut by 1 base and J by 2 bases, with 17 bases left in between. The CDR3 loop is CASSLGPSSSGNTGELFF. For the CDR3, the DNA is TGTGCCAGCAGCTTAGGGCCTTCATCATCAGGCAACACCGGGGAGCTGTTTTTT.

As for this clonotype: One end of the junction does not line up with germline, which may come from a read error. This chain connects TRBV9 to TRBJ2-5; the D gene is possibly TRBD2 (5 bases). The germline gives CDR1 SGDLS, CDR2 YYNGEE. The CDR3 contains 13 residues. In DNA, the CDR3 is TGTGCCAGCGACGACGGGAATCAAGGGACCCAGTACTTC. Its protein product is CASDDGNQGTQYF. Full variable domain (rest looked up from reference TRBV9 and TRBJ2-5): DSGVTQTPKHLITATGQRVTLRCSPRSGDLSVYWYQQSLDQGLQFLIQYYNGEERAKGNILERFSAQQFPDLHSELNLSSLELGDSALYFCASDDGNQGTQYFGPGTRLLVL.

The V and J genes are TRBV20-1 and TRBJ2-7; no clear D gene. Per germline, CDR1 DFQATT and CDR2 SNEGSKA (reference sequence). CDR3 length: 13 amino acids. Trimming shortened V by 1 base and J by 2 bases, and 9 bases separated the two germline ends. The DNA for the CDR3 is TGCAGTGCTAGAGGTCAGATAGCCTACGAGCAGTACTTC. It encodes CSARGQIAYEQYF.

The chain recombines TRBV28 with TRBJ2-3; 8 nucleotides match TRBD1. CDR1 MDHEN and CDR2 SYDVKM come from the germline V gene. This CDR3 spans 16 amino acids. The junction had 6 bases not matched to a gene; V was cut back by 4 bases and J by 0 bases. This CDR3 is CASSSQGAHSTDTQYF. CDR3 DNA sequence: TGTGCCAGCAGTTCCCAGGGGGCCCATAGCACAGATACGCAGTATTTT.

The genes are TRBV5-6 and TRBJ2-7, with 9 positions matching TRBD2. The CDR3 length is 18 residues. Trimming cost V 3 bases and J 4 bases; bases outside gene matches: 17. The V gene's germline CDR1 is SGHDT and CDR2 YYEEEE. Written as DNA, the CDR3 is TGTGCCAGCAGCTCTTCTAGCGGGACCACGGGAAGAGTATACGAGCAGTACTTC. It specifies CASSSSSGTTGRVYEQYF.

CDR3 amino acids: CASSRESHTDTQYF. The CDR3 nucleotides are TGTGCCAGCAGCAGGGAATCCCACACAGATACGCAGTATTTT. This chain joins TRBV11-3 and TRBJ2-3, with unresolved D. Trimming left V 5 bases short and J 2 bases short, with 11 bases between. The CDR3 has 14 amino acids. CDR1 and CDR2 from the germline V gene are SGHNT and YENEEA.